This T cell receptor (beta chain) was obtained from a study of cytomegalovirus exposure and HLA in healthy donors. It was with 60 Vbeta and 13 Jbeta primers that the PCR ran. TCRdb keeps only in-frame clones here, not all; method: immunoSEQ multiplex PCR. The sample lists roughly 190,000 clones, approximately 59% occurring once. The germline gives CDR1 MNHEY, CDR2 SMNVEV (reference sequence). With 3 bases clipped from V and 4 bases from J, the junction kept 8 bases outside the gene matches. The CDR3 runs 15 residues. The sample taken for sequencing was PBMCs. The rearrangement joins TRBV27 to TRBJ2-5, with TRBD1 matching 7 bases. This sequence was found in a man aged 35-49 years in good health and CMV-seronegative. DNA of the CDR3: TGTGCCAGCAGTTTGACAGGCAGGGGGTTAGAGACCCAGTACTTC. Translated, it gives CASSLTGRGLETQYF.